A selection of T cell receptor beta chains follows, all from one sample in a study of blood T cell repertoires in COVID-19. Here immunoSEQ multiplex PCR was the method, and the copy in TCRdb shows in-frame clones only, minus some. The data contain around 80,000 clones, 80% to 90% of them singletons. The sample was peripheral blood. The receptor set was obtained from a woman older than 75 with acute or convalescent COVID-19. Each CDR3 is given with its conserved first and last residue. Each record gives: D gene, V gene, clone size, J gene, CDR3 DNA, CDR3 protein. The D gene is left open where the match is weak. Clone size, where shown, is once, few, many, or a class for clones that have expanded.

D: TRBD1
V: TRBV19
size: once
J: TRBJ2-2
DNA: TGTGCCAGTAGACGTCCCGGGACAGGGATGGGCACCGGGGAGCTGTTTTTT
CDR3: CASRRPGTGMGTGELFF

D: TRBD2
V: TRBV6-5
size: NA
J: TRBJ2-7
DNA: TGTGCCAGCAGTTACTCTCCGACTAGCGGCTACGAGCAGTACTTC
CDR3: CASSYSPTSGYEQYF

D: TRBD1
V: TRBV6-5
size: once
J: TRBJ2-5
DNA: TGTGCCAGCAGGCAGGGGGCGAAGGAGACCCAGTACTTC
CDR3: CASRQGAKETQYF

D: NA
V: TRBV11-3
size: NA
J: TRBJ2-2
DNA: TGTGCCAGCGAGCGACCGAACACCGGGGAGCTGTTTTTT
CDR3: CASERPNTGELFF

D: NA
V: TRBV4-3
size: NA
J: TRBJ2-6
DNA: TGCGCCAGCAGCCAAGATTGGAGCGGAGCCTTCTCTGGGGCCAACGTCCTGACTTTC
CDR3: CASSQDWSGAFSGANVLTF

D: NA
V: TRBV19
size: NA
J: TRBJ1-5
DNA: TGTGCCAGTAGTATATCCCTATCAGGGGTTAGCAATCAGCCCCAGCATTTT
CDR3: CASSISLSGVSNQPQHF

D: TRBD1
V: TRBV9
size: NA
J: TRBJ2-1
DNA: TGTGCCAGCAGCGTAGAGACAGGGGGCTGGGGTGAGCAGTTCTTC
CDR3: CASSVETGGWGEQFF

D: TRBD1
V: TRBV7-2
size: NA
J: TRBJ2-2
DNA: TGTGCCAGCAGCCCAGGGGGCAGGGTTAGGGAGCTGTTTTTT
CDR3: CASSPGGRVRELFF

D: TRBD2
V: TRBV7-2
size: NA
J: TRBJ2-7
DNA: TGTGCCAGCACCCTCGGACTAGCGGGTACCTACGAGCAGTACTTC
CDR3: CASTLGLAGTYEQYF

D: TRBD1
V: TRBV11-2
size: NA
J: TRBJ1-4
DNA: TGTGCCAGCAGCTTAGATCCGGGGGACAGGAGAAATGAAAAACTGTTTTTT
CDR3: CASSLDPGDRRNEKLFF

D: NA
V: TRBV5-1
size: NA
J: TRBJ1-2
DNA: TGCGCCAGCAGCCCTGTTGATGGCTACACCTTC
CDR3: CASSPVDGYTF

D: NA
V: TRBV30
size: NA
J: TRBJ2-5
DNA: TGTGCCTGGAGAACGGGACTCGCGGGGGCCCAAGAGACCCAGTACTTC
CDR3: CAWRTGLAGAQETQYF

D: NA
V: TRBV19
size: once
J: TRBJ2-7
DNA: TGTGCCAGTAGTATCCTCGGGGGTAGCGGCCCTACCGAGTTT
CDR3: CASSILGGSGPTEF

D: TRBD1
V: TRBV3-1/TRBV3-2
size: NA
J: TRBJ2-4
DNA: TGTGCCAGCAGTCAGGGACAGGGGTTCTTAAACATTCAGTACTTC
CDR3: CASSQGQGFLNIQYF

D: TRBD2
V: TRBV19
size: NA
J: TRBJ2-1
DNA: TGTGCCAGTAGTATTGAACTAGCGGGGGTTGAGCAGTTCTTC
CDR3: CASSIELAGVEQFF

D: NA
V: TRBV30
size: NA
J: TRBJ1-1
DNA: TGTGCCTGGAAGGGGCAGGCTAAGAACACTGAAGCTTTCTTT
CDR3: CAWKGQAKNTEAFF

D: NA
V: TRBV7-2
size: NA
J: TRBJ2-1
DNA: TGTGCCAGCAGCAAAGACAGGTACAATGAGCAGTTCTTC
CDR3: CASSKDRYNEQFF